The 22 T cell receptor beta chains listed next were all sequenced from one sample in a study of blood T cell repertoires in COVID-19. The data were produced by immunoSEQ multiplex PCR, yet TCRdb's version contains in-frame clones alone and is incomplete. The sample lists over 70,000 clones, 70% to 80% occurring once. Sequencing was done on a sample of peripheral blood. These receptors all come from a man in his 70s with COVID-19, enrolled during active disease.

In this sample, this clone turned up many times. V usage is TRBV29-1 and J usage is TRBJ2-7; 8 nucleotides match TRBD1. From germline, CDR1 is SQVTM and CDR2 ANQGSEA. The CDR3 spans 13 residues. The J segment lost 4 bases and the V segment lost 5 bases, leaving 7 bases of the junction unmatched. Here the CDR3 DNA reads TGCAGCGTTTGGGACAGGAATCAATACGAGCAGTACTTC. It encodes CSVWDRNQYEQYF.

The CDR3 nucleotides are TGCGCCAGCAGGGGCAAAAGGGGTAAAACAGATACGCAGTATTTT. The encoded protein is CASRGKRGKTDTQYF. This chain uses TRBV10-1 with TRBJ2-3, with a tentative D call TRBD1 (5 bases). V lost 6 bases and J 3 bases, leaving 16 bases between the germline ends. Germline V gene sequence: CDR1 WNHNN, CDR2 SYGVQD (reference sequence). The CDR3 spans 15 residues.

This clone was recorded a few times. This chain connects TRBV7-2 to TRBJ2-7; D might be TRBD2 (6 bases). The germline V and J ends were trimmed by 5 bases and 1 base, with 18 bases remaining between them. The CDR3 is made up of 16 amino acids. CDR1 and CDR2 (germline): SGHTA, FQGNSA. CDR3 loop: CASSPKGGSRSYEQYF. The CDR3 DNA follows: TGTGCCAGCAGCCCAAAAGGAGGGAGTCGGTCCTACGAGCAGTACTTC.

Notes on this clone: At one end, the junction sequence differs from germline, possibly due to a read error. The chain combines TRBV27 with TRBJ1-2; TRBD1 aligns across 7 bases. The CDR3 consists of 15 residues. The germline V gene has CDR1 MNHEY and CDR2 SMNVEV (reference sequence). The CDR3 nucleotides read TGTGCCAGCAGTCTATCTTCGACAGGGAACTATGGCTACACCTTC. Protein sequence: CASSLSSTGNYGYTF.

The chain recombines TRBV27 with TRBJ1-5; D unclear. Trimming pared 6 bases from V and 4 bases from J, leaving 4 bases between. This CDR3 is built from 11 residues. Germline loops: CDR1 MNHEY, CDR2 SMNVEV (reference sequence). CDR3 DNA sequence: TGTGCCAGCAGCAGAAATCAGCCCCAGCATTTT. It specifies CASSRNQPQHF.

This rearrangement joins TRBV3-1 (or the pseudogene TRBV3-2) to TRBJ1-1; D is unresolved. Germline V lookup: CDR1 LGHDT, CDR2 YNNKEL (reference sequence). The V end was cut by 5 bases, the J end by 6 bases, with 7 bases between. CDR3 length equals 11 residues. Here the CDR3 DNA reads TGTGCCAGCAGCTTCGCGGCTGAAGCTTTCTTT. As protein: CASSFAAEAFF.

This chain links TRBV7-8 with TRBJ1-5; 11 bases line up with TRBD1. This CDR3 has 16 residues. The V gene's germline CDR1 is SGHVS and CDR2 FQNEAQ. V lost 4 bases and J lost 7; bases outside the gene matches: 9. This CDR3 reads CASSSDRTGGFQPQHF. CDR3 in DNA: TGTGCCAGCAGCTCGGACCGGACAGGGGGCTTCCAGCCCCAGCATTTT.

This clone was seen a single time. The chain's CDR3 is CASSLSLLRTGIEKLFF. For the CDR3, the DNA is TGTGCCAGCAGCTTAAGTTTGTTGAGGACAGGGATTGAAAAACTGTTTTTT. The chain carries TRBV7-3 and TRBJ1-4; the match to TRBD1 covers 8 bases. J lost 7 bases, V lost 1 base, and 11 bases had no gene match. The germline gives CDR1 SGHTA, CDR2 FQGTGA. The CDR3 runs to 17 residues.

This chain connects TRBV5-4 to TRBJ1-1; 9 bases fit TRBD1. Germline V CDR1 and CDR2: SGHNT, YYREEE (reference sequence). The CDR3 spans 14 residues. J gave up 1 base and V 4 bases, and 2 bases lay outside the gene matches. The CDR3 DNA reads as TGTGCCAGCAGCGGGGGACAGGGGAACACTGAAGCTTTCTTT. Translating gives CASSGGQGNTEAFF.

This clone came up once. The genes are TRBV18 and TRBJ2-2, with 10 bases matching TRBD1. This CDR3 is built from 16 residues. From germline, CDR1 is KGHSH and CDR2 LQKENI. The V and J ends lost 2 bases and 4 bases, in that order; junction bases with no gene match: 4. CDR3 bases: TGTGCCAGCTCACCAGACAGGGGGCTTGGCACCGGGGAGCTGTTTTTT. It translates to CASSPDRGLGTGELFF.

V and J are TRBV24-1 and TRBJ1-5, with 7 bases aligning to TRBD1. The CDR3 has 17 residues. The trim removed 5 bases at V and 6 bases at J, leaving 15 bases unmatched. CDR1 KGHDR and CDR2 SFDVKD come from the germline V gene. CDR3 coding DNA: TGTGCCACCAGTGGGGCGGGCAAGGCAGGGGGAAGTCAGCCCCAGCATTTT. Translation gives CATSGAGKAGGSQPQHF.

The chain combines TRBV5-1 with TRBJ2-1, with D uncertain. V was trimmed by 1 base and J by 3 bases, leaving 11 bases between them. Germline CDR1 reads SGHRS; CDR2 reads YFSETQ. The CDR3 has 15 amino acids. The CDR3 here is CASSLLSEHYNEQFF. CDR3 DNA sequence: TGCGCCAGCAGCTTGCTATCGGAGCACTACAATGAGCAGTTCTTC. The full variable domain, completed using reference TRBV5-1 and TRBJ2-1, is KAGVTQTPRYLIKTRGQQVTLSCSPISGHRSVSWYQQTPGQGLQFLFEYFSETQRNKGNFPGRFSGRQFSNSRSEMNVSTLELGDSALYLCASSLLSEHYNEQFFGPGTRLTVL.

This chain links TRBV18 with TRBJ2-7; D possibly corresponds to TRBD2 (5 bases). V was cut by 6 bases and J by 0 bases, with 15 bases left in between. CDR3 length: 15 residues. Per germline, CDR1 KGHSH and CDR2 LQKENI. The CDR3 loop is CASSPTTVSSYEQYF. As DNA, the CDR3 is TGTGCCAGCTCGCCGACTACAGTTAGCTCCTACGAGCAGTACTTC.

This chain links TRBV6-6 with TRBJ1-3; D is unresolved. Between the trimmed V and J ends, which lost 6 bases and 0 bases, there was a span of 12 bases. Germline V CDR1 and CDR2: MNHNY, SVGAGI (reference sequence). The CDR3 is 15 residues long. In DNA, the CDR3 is TGTGCCAGCAGCTCCGACTGGTTCTCTGGAAACACCATATATTTT. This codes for CASSSDWFSGNTIYF.

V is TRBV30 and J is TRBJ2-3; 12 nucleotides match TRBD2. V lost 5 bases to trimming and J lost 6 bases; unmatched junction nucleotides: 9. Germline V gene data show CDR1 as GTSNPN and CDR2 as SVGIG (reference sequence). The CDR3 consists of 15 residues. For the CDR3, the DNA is TGTGCCTGGGGTCAACTAGCGGGAGGATACGATACGCAGTATTTT. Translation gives CAWGQLAGGYDTQYF. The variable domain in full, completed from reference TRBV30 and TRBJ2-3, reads SQTIHQWPATLVQPVGSPLSLECTVEGTSNPNLYWYRQAAGRGLQLLFYSVGIGQISSEVPQNLSASRPQDRQFILSSKKLLLSDSGFYLCAWGQLAGGYDTQYFGPGTRLTVL.

The CDR3 DNA follows: TGTGCCTGGAGTGTACTAGGAGCGGGAGGCTCTACCGAGCAGTACTTC. It specifies CAWSVLGAGGSTEQYF. The V gene is TRBV30, the J gene TRBJ2-7, with 9 nucleotides matching TRBD2. V was clipped by 0 bases and J by 6 bases; unmatched bases: 12. This CDR3 is 16 amino acids long. CDR1 is GTSNPN and CDR2 is SVGIG in the germline V gene (reference sequence).

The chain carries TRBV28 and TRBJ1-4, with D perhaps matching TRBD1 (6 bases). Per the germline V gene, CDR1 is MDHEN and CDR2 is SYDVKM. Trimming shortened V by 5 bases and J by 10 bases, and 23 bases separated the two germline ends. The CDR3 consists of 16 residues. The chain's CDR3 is CASSATGSAGVGKLFF. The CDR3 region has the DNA TGTGCCAGCAGTGCCACAGGGTCGGCGGGGGTCGGAAAACTGTTTTTT.

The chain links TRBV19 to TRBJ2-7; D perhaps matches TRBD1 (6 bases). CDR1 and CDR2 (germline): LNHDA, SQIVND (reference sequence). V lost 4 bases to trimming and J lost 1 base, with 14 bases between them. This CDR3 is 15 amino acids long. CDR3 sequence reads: CASSRSVDSSYEQYF. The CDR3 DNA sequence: TGTGCCAGTAGTAGGTCTGTGGACAGTTCCTACGAGCAGTACTTC.

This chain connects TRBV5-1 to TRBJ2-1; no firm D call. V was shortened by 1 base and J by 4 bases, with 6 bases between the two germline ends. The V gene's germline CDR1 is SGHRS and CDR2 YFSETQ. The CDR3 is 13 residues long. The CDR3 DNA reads TGCGCCAGCAGCTTGACCGGGTACAATGAGCAGTTCTTC. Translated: CASSLTGYNEQFF.

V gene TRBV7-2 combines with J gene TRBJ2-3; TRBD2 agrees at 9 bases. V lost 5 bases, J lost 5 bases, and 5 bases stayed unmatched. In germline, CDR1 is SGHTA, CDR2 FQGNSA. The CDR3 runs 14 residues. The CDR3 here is CASSLGTSRDTQYF. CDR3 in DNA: TGTGCCAGCAGCCTCGGGACTAGCCGAGATACGCAGTATTTT. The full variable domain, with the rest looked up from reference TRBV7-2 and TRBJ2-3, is GAGVSQSPSNKVTEKGKDVELRCDPISGHTALYWYRQSLGQGLEFLIYFQGNSAPDKSGLPSDRFSAERTGGSVSTLTIQRTQQEDSAVYLCASSLGTSRDTQYFGPGTRLTVL.

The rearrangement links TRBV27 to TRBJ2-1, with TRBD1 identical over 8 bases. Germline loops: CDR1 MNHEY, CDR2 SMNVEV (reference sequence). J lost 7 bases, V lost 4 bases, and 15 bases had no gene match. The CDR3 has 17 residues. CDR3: CASSSRQGNLNWNEQFF. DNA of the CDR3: TGTGCCAGCAGTTCGCGACAGGGGAACTTAAACTGGAATGAGCAGTTCTTC.

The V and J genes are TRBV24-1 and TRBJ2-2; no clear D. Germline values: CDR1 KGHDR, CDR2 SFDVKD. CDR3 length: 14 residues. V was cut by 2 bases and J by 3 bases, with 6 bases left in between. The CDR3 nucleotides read TGTGCCACCAGTGATTCACAGCACACCGGGGAGCTGTTTTTT. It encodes CATSDSQHTGELFF.